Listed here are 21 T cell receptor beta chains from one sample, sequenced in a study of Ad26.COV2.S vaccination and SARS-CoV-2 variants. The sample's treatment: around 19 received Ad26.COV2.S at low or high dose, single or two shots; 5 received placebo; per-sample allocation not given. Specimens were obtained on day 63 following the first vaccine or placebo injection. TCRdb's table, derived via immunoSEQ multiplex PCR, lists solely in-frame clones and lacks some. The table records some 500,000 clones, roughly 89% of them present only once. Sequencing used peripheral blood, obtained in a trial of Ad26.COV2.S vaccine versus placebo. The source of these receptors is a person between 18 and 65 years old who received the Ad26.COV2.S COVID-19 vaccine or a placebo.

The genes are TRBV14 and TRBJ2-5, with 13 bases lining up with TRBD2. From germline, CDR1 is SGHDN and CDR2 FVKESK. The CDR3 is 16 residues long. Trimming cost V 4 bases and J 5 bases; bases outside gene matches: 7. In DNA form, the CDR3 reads TGTGCCAGCAGCCGGACTAGCGGGAGTTTAGGGGAGACCCAGTACTTC. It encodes CASSRTSGSLGETQYF.

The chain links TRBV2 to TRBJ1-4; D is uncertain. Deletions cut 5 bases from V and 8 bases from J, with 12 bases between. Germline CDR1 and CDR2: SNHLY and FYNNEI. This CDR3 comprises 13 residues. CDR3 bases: TGTGCCAGCAGTCCAGGATCCGGGGAAAAACTGTTTTTT. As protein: CASSPGSGEKLFF.

CDR3 sequence (DNA): TGTGCCAGCAGCTTTGTGCTAGCGGGAGAGGCTAATGAGCAGTTCTTC. Its translation: CASSFVLAGEANEQFF. The chain employs TRBV7-3 and TRBJ2-1, with 10 bases that match TRBD2. The germline CDR1 and CDR2 sequences are SGHTA and FQGTGA. The junction had 9 bases not matched to a gene; V was cut back by 3 bases and J by 7 bases. The CDR3 has 16 amino acids.

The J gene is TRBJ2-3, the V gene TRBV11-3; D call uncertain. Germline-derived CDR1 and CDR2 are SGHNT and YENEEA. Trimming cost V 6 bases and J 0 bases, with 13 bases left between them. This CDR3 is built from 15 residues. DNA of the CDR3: TGTGCCAGCAGGCCCTGTACGACTAGCACAGATACGCAGTATTTT. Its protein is CASRPCTTSTDTQYF.

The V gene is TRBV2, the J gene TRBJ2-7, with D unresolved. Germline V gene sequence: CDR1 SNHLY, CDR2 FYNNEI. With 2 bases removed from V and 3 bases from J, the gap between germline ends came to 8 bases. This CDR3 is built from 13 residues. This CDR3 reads CASSEQLIYEQYF. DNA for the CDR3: TGTGCCAGCAGTGAACAGCTAATCTACGAGCAGTACTTC.

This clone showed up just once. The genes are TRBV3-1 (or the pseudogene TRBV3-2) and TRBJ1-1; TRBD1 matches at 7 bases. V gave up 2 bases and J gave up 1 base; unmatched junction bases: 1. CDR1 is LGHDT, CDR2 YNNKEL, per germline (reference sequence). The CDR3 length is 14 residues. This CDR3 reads CASSQRDRNTEAFF. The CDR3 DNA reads TGTGCCAGCAGCCAACGGGACAGGAACACTGAAGCTTTCTTT.

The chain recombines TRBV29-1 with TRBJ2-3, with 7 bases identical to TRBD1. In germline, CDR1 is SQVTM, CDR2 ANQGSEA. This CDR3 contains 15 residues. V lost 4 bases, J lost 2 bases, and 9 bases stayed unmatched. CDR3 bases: TGCAGCGTTGCCCCGACAGGGTACTACACAGATACGCAGTATTTT. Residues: CSVAPTGYYTDTQYF.

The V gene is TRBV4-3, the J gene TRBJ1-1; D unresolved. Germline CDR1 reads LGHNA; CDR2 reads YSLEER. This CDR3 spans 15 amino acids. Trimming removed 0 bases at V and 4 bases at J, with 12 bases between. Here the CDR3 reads CASSQDGRGSTEAFF. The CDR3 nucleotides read TGCGCCAGCAGCCAAGATGGTCGTGGGAGCACTGAAGCTTTCTTT.

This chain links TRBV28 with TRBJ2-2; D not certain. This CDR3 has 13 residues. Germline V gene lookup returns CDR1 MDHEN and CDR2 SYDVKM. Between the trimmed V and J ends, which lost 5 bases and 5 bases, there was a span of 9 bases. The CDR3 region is CASSLVWTGELFF. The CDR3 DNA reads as TGTGCCAGCAGTCTAGTTTGGACCGGGGAGCTGTTTTTT.

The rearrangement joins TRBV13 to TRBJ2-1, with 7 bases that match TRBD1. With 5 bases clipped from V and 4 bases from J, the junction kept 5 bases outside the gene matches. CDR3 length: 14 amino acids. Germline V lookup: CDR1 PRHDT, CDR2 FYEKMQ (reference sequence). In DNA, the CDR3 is TGTGCCAGCAGCGCCGGGACAGAATACAATGAGCAGTTCTTC. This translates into CASSAGTEYNEQFF.

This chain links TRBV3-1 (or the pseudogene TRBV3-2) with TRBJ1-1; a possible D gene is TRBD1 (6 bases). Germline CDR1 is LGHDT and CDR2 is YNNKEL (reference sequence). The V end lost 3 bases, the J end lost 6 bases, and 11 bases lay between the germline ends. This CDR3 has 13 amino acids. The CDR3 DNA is TGTGCCAGCAGCCACTACAGGGAGTCTGAAGCTTTCTTT. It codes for CASSHYRESEAFF.

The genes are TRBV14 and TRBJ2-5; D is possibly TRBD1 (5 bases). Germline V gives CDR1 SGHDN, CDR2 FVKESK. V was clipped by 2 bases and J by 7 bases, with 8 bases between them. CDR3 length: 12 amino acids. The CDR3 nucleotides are TGTGCCAGCAGCCAACAGGGTACGACCCAGTACTTC. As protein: CASSQQGTTQYF.

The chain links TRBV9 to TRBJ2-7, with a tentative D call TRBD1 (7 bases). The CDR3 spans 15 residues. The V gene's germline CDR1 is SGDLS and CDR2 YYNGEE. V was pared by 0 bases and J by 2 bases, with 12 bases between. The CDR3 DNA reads TGTGCCAGCAGCGTAGGCGGGACAGCTCCCTACGAGCAGTACTTC. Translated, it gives CASSVGGTAPYEQYF. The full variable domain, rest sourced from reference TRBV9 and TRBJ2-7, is DSGVTQTPKHLITATGQRVTLRCSPRSGDLSVYWYQQSLDQGLQFLIQYYNGEERAKGNILERFSAQQFPDLHSELNLSSLELGDSALYFCASSVGGTAPYEQYFGPGTRLTVT.

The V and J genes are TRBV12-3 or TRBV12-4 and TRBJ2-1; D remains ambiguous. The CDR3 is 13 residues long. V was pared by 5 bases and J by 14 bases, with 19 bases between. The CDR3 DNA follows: TGTGCCAGCAGTCAGACCGATCCGACGTTGGAGTTCTTC. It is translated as CASSQTDPTLEFF.

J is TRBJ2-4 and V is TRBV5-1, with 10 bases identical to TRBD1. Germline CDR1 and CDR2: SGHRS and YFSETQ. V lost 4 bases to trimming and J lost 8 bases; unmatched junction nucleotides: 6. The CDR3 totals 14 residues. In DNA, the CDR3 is TGCGCCAGCAGCCCACGACAGGGGGCGTACATTCAGTACTTC. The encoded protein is CASSPRQGAYIQYF.

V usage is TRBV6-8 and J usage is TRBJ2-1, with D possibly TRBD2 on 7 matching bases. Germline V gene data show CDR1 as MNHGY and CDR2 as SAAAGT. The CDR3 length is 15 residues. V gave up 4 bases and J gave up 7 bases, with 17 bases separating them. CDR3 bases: TGTGCCAGCAGTTTCGAGGGGGGGCCTGAGAATGAGCAGTTCTTC. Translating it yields CASSFEGGPENEQFF.

CDR3 region: CATSDLPGRSGQTDTQYF. In DNA form, the CDR3 reads TGTGCCACCAGTGATTTGCCCGGGAGATCGGGACAAACAGATACGCAGTATTTT. The rearrangement links TRBV24-1 to TRBJ2-3; the D call may be TRBD1 or TRBD2 (6 bases each). V lost 0 bases, J lost 3 bases, and 18 bases lay in between. Germline values: CDR1 KGHDR, CDR2 SFDVKD. The CDR3 has 18 residues.

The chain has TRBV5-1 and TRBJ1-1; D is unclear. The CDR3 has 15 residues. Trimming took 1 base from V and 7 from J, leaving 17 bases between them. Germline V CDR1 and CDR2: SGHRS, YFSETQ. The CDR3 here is CASSLRADKTLEAFF. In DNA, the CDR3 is TGCGCCAGCAGCTTGCGTGCCGATAAAACACTTGAAGCTTTCTTT.

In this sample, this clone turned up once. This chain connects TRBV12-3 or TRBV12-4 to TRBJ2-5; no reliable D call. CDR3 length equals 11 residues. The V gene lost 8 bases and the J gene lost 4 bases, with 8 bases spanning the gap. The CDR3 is CASQLTETQYF. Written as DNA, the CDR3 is TGTGCCAGCCAGTTAACAGAGACCCAGTACTTC.

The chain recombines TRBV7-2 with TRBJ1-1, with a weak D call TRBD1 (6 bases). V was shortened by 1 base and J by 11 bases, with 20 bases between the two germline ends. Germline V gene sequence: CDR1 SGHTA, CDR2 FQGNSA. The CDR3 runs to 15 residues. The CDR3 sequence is CASSLGSRGPRGAFF. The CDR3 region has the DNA TGTGCCAGCAGCTTAGGGTCCAGGGGCCCTCGAGGGGCTTTCTTT.

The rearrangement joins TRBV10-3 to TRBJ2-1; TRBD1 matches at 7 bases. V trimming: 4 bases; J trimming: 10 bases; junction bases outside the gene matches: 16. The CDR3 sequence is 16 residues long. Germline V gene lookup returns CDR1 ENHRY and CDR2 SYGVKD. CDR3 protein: CAISVRGTEPTKEQFF. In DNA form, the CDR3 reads TGTGCCATCAGTGTTAGGGGGACAGAACCCACGAAGGAGCAGTTCTTC.